This T cell receptor beta chain was found in a study of blood T cell repertoires in COVID-19. Study information: COVID-19 samples from acute and convalescent phases originated in the United States, Italy and Spain. PBMCs, B-cell-depleted T cells, or T cells provided the cDNA or gDNA that made up the material.

The authors' processing: Cell counts per sample came from amplifying reference gene primers. Measured with immunoSEQ multiplex PCR; TCRdb has only the in-frame clones, and not every one. V and J calls and clone size follow that table, whereas D and trimming were derived from the DNA. The repertoire holds over 150,000 clones, with more than 75% as singletons. Germline V gene data show CDR1 as SGHDN and CDR2 as FVKESK. The germline V and J ends were trimmed by 1 base and 2 bases, with 9 bases remaining between them. The CDR3 runs to 14 residues. V gene TRBV14 combines with J gene TRBJ2-7; D remains unclear. Sequenced material: peripheral blood. This TCR was sampled from a woman aged 18 to 35 who had recovered from COVID-19. In nucleotides, the CDR3 is TGTGCCAGCAGCCAAGTCGCGCATACCTACGAGCAGTACGTC. This translates into CASSQVAHTYEQYV.